The next 30 T cell receptor beta chains were all read from a single sample in a study of blood T cell repertoires in COVID-19. TCRdb's table, derived via immunoSEQ multiplex PCR, lists solely in-frame clones and lacks some. Of 200,000 to 300,000 clones in the sample, about 91% were seen once. Sequences were obtained from peripheral blood. These receptors all stem from a woman aged 30 to 39 with COVID-19, enrolled during active disease.

The rearrangement uses TRBV3-1 (or the pseudogene TRBV3-2) and TRBJ2-7; 7 nucleotides align to TRBD2. The length of the CDR3 is 16 residues. V dropped 4 bases and J dropped 0; count of bases not matched to a gene: 9. Germline loops: CDR1 LGHDT, CDR2 YNNKEL (reference sequence). CDR3 in DNA: TGTGCCAGCAGCCCGCCTTGGGGCGGGGGCTCCTACGAGCAGTACTTC. Its protein is CASSPPWGGGSYEQYF.

The V call is TRBV24-1, the J call TRBJ1-2, with 9 bases that match TRBD1. Germline V gives CDR1 KGHDR, CDR2 SFDVKD. J was trimmed by 4 bases and V by 4 bases; bases with no gene match: 0. This CDR3 comprises 13 residues. CDR3 DNA: TGTGCCACCAGTGAGACAGGGGGCTATGGCTACACCTTC. Translating gives CATSETGGYGYTF.

The chain joins TRBV3-1 (or the pseudogene TRBV3-2) to TRBJ1-2; 7 bases match TRBD1. CDR1 is LGHDT, CDR2 YNNKEL, per germline (reference sequence). The CDR3 runs to 15 residues. With 3 bases clipped from V and 7 bases from J, the junction kept 11 bases outside the gene matches. DNA for the CDR3: TGTGCCAGCAGCCAGGGGGAGGCAGGGGGAGCTGGCTACACCTTC. Translation gives CASSQGEAGGAGYTF.

By sample fraction, this clone is medium-sized. The chain uses TRBV6-2 or TRBV6-3 and TRBJ2-2; TRBD2 might be the D (5 bases). The CDR3 is 14 residues long. The germline V gene has CDR1 MNHEY and CDR2 SVGEGT. V lost 0 bases to trimming and J lost 6 bases, with 8 bases between them. For the CDR3, the DNA is TGTGCCAGCAGTTACTCGAAGGAGGCCGGGGAGCTGTTTTTT. It translates to CASSYSKEAGELFF.

The chain is built from TRBV6-1 and TRBJ2-3; D may be TRBD2 (7 bases). The germline V gene encodes CDR1 MNHNS and CDR2 SASEGT. Trimming stripped 0 bases from V and 1 base from J, with 11 bases between. The CDR3 contains 16 residues. This CDR3 is CASSEARGGGTDTQYF. The CDR3 coding sequence is TGTGCCAGCAGTGAAGCTAGGGGGGGAGGCACAGATACGCAGTATTTT.

At least ten counts were recorded for this clone. This sequence joins TRBV7-9 and TRBJ1-6, with a weak D call TRBD1 (6 bases). CDR3 size: 12 residues. CDR1 and CDR2 from the germline V gene are SEHNR and FQNEAQ (reference sequence). The V end lost 5 bases, the J end lost 14 bases, and 13 bases lay between the germline ends. The CDR3 DNA is TGTGCCAGCAGCCAACAGGGAAGAACCCTCCACTTT. Amino acid sequence: CASSQQGRTLHF.

The chain couples TRBV6-5 to TRBJ1-3; D is undetermined. V shed 0 bases and J shed 2 bases, with 11 bases lying between them. The CDR3 is 16 amino acids. Germline V gene sequence: CDR1 MNHEY, CDR2 SVGAGI. The CDR3 DNA follows: TGTGCCAGCAGTTACTCGACGAGGGAAGCTGGAAACACCATATATTTT. Translating gives CASSYSTREAGNTIYF.

The chain carries TRBV30 and TRBJ1-6, with 9 bases aligning to TRBD1. V was clipped by 6 bases and J by 9 bases; unmatched bases: 9. There are 14 residues in the CDR3. Per germline, CDR1 GTSNPN and CDR2 SVGIG (reference sequence). The CDR3, as DNA: TGTGCCTGCTCAACAGGGGGCCGGATTTCACCCCTCCACTTT. It is translated as CACSTGGRISPLHF.

The rearrangement joins TRBV12-3 or TRBV12-4 to TRBJ2-5; D is unclear. Between the trimmed V and J ends, which lost 6 bases and 5 bases, there was a span of 10 bases. The CDR3 spans 12 residues. Written as DNA, the CDR3 is TGTGCCAGCAGCGAACCTATGGAGACCCAGTACTTC. Translation: CASSEPMETQYF.

The V and J genes are TRBV7-6 and TRBJ1-5; D gene unclear. V lost 5 bases, J lost 1 base, and 6 bases lay in between. Per germline, CDR1 SGHVS and CDR2 FNYEAQ. The CDR3 consists of 13 residues. The DNA for the CDR3 is TGTGCCAGCAGCCCTAGGAGCAATCAGCCCCAGCATTTT. Its translation: CASSPRSNQPQHF.

This chain joins TRBV3-1 (or the pseudogene TRBV3-2) and TRBJ1-3, with no clear D. The germline V gene encodes CDR1 LGHDT and CDR2 YNNKEL (reference sequence). CDR3 size: 15 residues. Deletions cut 0 bases from V and 0 bases from J, with 6 bases between. The CDR3: CASSQDTVSGNTIYF. The CDR3 DNA reads TGTGCCAGCAGCCAAGATACGGTCTCTGGAAACACCATATATTTT.

J is TRBJ2-7 and V is TRBV5-4, with 7 bases matching TRBD2. J lost 7 bases, V lost 5 bases, and 12 bases had no gene match. CDR1 and CDR2 (germline): SGHNT, YYREEE (reference sequence). This CDR3 is 14 amino acids long. CDR3 loop: CASRFGEGPGEQYF. DNA for the CDR3: TGTGCCAGCAGATTTGGGGAGGGGCCGGGTGAGCAGTACTTC.

The chain carries TRBV28 and TRBJ2-6; 9 bases fit TRBD1. Looked up from germline, CDR1 is MDHEN and CDR2 is SYDVKM. The CDR3 has 19 amino acids. The trim removed 6 bases at V and 2 bases at J, leaving 14 bases unmatched. CDR3 amino acids: CASRSITGGVLTGANVLTF. CDR3 in DNA: TGTGCCAGCAGATCTATAACAGGGGGCGTGTTGACTGGGGCCAACGTCCTGACTTTC. Together with reference TRBV28 and TRBJ2-6, the CDR3 gives the full variable domain: DVKVTQSSRYLVKRTGEKVFLECVQDMDHENMFWYRQDPGLGLRLIYFSYDVKMKEKGDIPEGYSVSREKKERFSLILESASTNQTSMYLCASRSITGGVLTGANVLTFGAGSRLTVL.

The chain recombines TRBV27 with TRBJ2-3, with 8 bases that match TRBD2. Germline CDR1 is MNHEY and CDR2 is SMNVEV (reference sequence). Unmatched junction bases numbered 17, after V lost 5 bases and J lost 7 bases. CDR3 size: 17 residues. CDR3 in DNA: TGTGCCAGCAGTCCCCTTCTAGTAGCGGGACCTCCGAATACGCAGTATTTT. It codes for CASSPLLVAGPPNTQYF.

This sequence joins TRBV15 and TRBJ1-5; a weak D match, TRBD1 (5 bases). Trimming took off 0 bases at V and 0 bases at J, with 9 bases between the two ends. The CDR3 sequence is 16 residues long. Germline lookup yields CDR1 LNHNV and CDR2 YYDKDF (reference sequence). CDR3 sequence reads: CATSRDRQSSNQPQHF. In nucleotides, the CDR3 is TGTGCCACCAGCAGAGATAGACAGAGTAGCAATCAGCCCCAGCATTTT.

This sequence joins TRBV15 and TRBJ1-4, with a weak D call TRBD1 (5 bases). Germline V lookup: CDR1 LNHNV, CDR2 YYDKDF (reference sequence). The CDR3 loop spans 16 amino acids. CDR3 sequence: CVTSGGIATANEKLFF. The CDR3 DNA is TGTGTCACGTCGGGGGGGATTGCTACGGCTAATGAAAAACTGTTTTTT.

The chain is built from TRBV11-3 and TRBJ2-2; 7 nucleotides align to TRBD1. J was trimmed by 4 bases and V by 6 bases; bases with no gene match: 5. CDR3 length: 14 residues. Germline assignment: CDR1 SGHNT and CDR2 YENEEA. The CDR3 region has the DNA TGTGCCAGCAGGAAACAGGGGATCACCGGGGAGCTGTTTTTT. Residues: CASRKQGITGELFF.

V and J are TRBV19 and TRBJ1-5; the D gene is possibly TRBD1 (5 bases). The V end lost 7 bases, the J end lost 0 bases, and 13 bases lay between the germline ends. This CDR3 has 15 amino acids. The germline V gene encodes CDR1 LNHDA and CDR2 SQIVND (reference sequence). The CDR3, as DNA: TGTGCCAGTAACCAGGGCCCCTATAGCAATCAGCCCCAGCATTTT. Residues: CASNQGPYSNQPQHF.

The V and J genes are TRBV9 and TRBJ1-2, with 8 positions matching TRBD1. CDR1 is SGDLS and CDR2 is YYNGEE in the germline V gene. The CDR3 is 15 amino acids. The V segment lost 5 bases and the J segment 3 bases; nucleotides outside the gene matches: 9. The CDR3 coding sequence is TGTGCCAGCAGAGCTACAGGGGGAGTGGACTATGGCTACACCTTC. Translation: CASRATGGVDYGYTF.

This sequence joins TRBV29-1 and TRBJ1-2; 12 bases align to TRBD1. Unmatched junction bases numbered 20, after V lost 6 bases and J lost 3 bases. This CDR3 is built from 19 residues. The germline V gene has CDR1 SQVTM and CDR2 ANQGSEA. CDR3 sequence reads: CSVETTLTGTGGAHYGYTF. The CDR3 DNA reads TGCAGCGTCGAGACGACCTTGACCGGGACAGGGGGCGCCCACTATGGCTACACCTTC.

The rearrangement joins TRBV24-1 to TRBJ2-1, with 9 bases aligning to TRBD1. Germline assignment: CDR1 KGHDR and CDR2 SFDVKD. The CDR3 consists of 15 residues. V lost 2 bases, J lost 4 bases, and 2 bases stayed unmatched. The CDR3 bases are TGTGCCACCAGTGATTGGGGACAGGGATACAATGAGCAGTTCTTC. It yields the protein CATSDWGQGYNEQFF.

The chain couples TRBV5-1 to TRBJ2-4; D is perhaps TRBD1 (5 bases). Germline V gene lookup returns CDR1 SGHRS and CDR2 YFSETQ. The CDR3 sequence is 14 residues long. Trimming cost V 1 base and J 1 base, with 6 bases left between them. The CDR3 nucleotides read TGCGCCAGCAGCTTGAAGGGGGCCAAAAACATTCAGTACTTC. Translating it yields CASSLKGAKNIQYF. Full variable domain (remainder filled in from reference TRBV5-1 and TRBJ2-4): KAGVTQTPRYLIKTRGQQVTLSCSPISGHRSVSWYQQTPGQGLQFLFEYFSETQRNKGNFPGRFSGRQFSNSRSEMNVSTLELGDSALYLCASSLKGAKNIQYFGAGTRLSVL.

The CDR3 DNA follows: TGCGCCAGCAGCTTGTGGGGCCCCCCTACTAGCGGAGCCAAGGAGGAAGATACGCAGTATTTT. This codes for CASSLWGPPTSGAKEEDTQYF. This chain connects TRBV5-1 to TRBJ2-3; 8 positions agree with TRBD2. Germline trimming cut 1 base from V and 5 bases from J; bases unmatched to any gene: 24. Germline-derived CDR1 and CDR2 are SGHRS and YFSETQ. CDR3 length: 21 residues.

This clone was seen once. The chain recombines TRBV28 with TRBJ1-5; no firm D call. Trimming left V 4 bases short and J 4 bases short, with 5 bases between. The CDR3 runs 12 residues. Germline V gene lookup returns CDR1 MDHEN and CDR2 SYDVKM. CDR3 loop: CASSSMNQPQHF. The CDR3 DNA reads TGTGCCAGCAGTTCCATGAATCAGCCCCAGCATTTT.

The gene calls are TRBV6-4 and TRBJ1-4; no clear D. V dropped 0 bases and J dropped 8 bases, with 10 bases sitting between them. The CDR3 extends over 14 amino acids. CDR1 and CDR2 from the germline V gene are MRHNA and SNTAGT. Here the CDR3 DNA reads TGTGCCAGCAGTGACTCAGGCGCGAGGGAAAAACTGTTTTTT. Amino acids: CASSDSGAREKLFF.

The genes are TRBV28 and TRBJ2-3; D is unclear. The germline V gene encodes CDR1 MDHEN and CDR2 SYDVKM. This CDR3 comprises 13 residues. V was cut by 10 bases and J by 2 bases, with 13 bases left in between. This CDR3 is CATKRESTDTQYF. CDR3 DNA sequence: TGTGCCACCAAAAGAGAATCCACAGATACGCAGTATTTT.

The rearrangement links TRBV5-5 to TRBJ1-2, with 9 bases matching TRBD1. V lost 4 bases to trimming and J lost 7 bases; unmatched junction nucleotides: 8. The CDR3 runs 14 residues. Per germline, CDR1 SGHKS and CDR2 YYEKEE (reference sequence). The CDR3 spells CASSKNRGQAGYTF. In DNA, the CDR3 is TGTGCCAGCAGCAAAAACAGGGGGCAGGCTGGCTACACCTTC.

The chain couples TRBV27 to TRBJ2-6; unclear D gene. The V end was cut by 3 bases, the J end by 2 bases, with 8 bases between. The CDR3 extends over 15 amino acids. CDR1 and CDR2 (germline): MNHEY, SMNVEV (reference sequence). CDR3 sequence reads: CASSFGYPGANVLTF. The CDR3 DNA reads TGTGCCAGCAGTTTCGGGTACCCTGGGGCCAACGTCCTGACTTTC.

V and J are TRBV7-9 and TRBJ2-7, with 8 bases matching TRBD1. This CDR3 has 15 amino acids. The V gene end was trimmed by 3 bases and the J gene end by 5 bases; junction bases not matched to a gene: 9. Germline loops: CDR1 SEHNR, CDR2 FQNEAQ (reference sequence). The CDR3 coding sequence is TGTGCCAGCAGCTTGAGGACAGGGAGTGTCCACGAGCAGTACTTC. It codes for CASSLRTGSVHEQYF.

This clone was seen a single time. The rearrangement uses TRBV6-1 and TRBJ2-7; TRBD2 is a possible D gene (5 bases). CDR1 MNHNS and CDR2 SASEGT come from the germline V gene. V lost 0 bases, J lost 1 base, and 19 bases lay in between. CDR3 length: 18 amino acids. The CDR3 DNA is TGTGCCAGCAGTGAAGCACCGCTGAGGGCAGAGAGTTCCTACGAGCAGTACTTC. Translation: CASSEAPLRAESSYEQYF.